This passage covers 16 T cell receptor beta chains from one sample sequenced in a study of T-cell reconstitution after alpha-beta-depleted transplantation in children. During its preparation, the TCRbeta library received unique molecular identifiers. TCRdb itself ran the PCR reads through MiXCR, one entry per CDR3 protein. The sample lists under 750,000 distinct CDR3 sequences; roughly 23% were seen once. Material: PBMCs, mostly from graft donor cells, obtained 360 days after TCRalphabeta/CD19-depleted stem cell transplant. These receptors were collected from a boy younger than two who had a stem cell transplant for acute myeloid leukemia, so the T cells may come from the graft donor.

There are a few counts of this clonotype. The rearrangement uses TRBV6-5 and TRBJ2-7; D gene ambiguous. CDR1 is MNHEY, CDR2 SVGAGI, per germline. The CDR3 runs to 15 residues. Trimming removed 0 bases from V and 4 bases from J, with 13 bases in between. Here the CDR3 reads CASSYSSKPPYEQYF. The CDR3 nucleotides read TGTGCCAGCAGTTACTCGAGCAAGCCCCCGTACGAGCAGTACTTC.

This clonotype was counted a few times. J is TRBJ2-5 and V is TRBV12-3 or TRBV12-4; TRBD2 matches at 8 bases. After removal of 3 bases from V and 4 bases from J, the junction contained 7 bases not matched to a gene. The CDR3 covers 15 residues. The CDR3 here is CASSFTGGLAETQYF. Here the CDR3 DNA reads TGTGCCAGCAGTTTTACGGGGGGGCTGGCAGAGACCCAGTACTTC.

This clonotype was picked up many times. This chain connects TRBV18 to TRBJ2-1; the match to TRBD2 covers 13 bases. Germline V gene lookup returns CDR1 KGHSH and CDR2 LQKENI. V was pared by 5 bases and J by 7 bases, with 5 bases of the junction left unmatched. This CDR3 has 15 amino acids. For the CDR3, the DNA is TGTGCCAGCTCATTACTAGCGGGAGGGCGGAATGAGCAGTTCTTC. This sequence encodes CASSLLAGGRNEQFF.

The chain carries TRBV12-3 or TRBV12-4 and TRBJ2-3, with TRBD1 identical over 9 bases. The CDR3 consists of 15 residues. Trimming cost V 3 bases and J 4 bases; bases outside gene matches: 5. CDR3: CASSFGQGLADTQYF. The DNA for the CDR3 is TGTGCCAGCAGTTTCGGACAGGGGTTGGCAGATACGCAGTATTTT.

Here the CDR3 reads CASSPRQGRVTEAFF. The CDR3 coding sequence is TGTGCCAGCAGTCCACGACAGGGGAGGGTGACTGAAGCTTTCTTT. V is TRBV6-1 and J is TRBJ1-1; 8 bases align to TRBD1. CDR3 length equals 15 residues. V shed 5 bases and J 5 bases; nucleotides not matched to a gene: 10. Germline assignment: CDR1 MNHNS and CDR2 SASEGT.

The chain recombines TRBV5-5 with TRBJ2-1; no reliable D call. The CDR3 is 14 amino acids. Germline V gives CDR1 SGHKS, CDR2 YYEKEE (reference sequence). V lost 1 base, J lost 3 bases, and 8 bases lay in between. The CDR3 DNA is TGTGCCAGCAGCTTGCAGGTAATCTACAATGAGCAGTTCTTC. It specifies CASSLQVIYNEQFF.

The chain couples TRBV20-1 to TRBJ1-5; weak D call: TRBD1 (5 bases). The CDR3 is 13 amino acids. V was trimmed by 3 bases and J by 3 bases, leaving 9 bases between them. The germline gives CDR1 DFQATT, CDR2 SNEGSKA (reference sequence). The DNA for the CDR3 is TGCAGTGCTAGGGGGGGGAACAATCAGCCCCAGCATTTT. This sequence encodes CSARGGNNQPQHF.

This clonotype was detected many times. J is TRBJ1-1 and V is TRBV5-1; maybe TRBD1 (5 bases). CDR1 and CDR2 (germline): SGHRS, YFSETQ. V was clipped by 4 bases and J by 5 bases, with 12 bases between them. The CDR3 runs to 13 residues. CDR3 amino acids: CASSRGGRTEAFF. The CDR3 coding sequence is TGCGCCAGCAGCCGCGGGGGGAGGACTGAAGCTTTCTTT.

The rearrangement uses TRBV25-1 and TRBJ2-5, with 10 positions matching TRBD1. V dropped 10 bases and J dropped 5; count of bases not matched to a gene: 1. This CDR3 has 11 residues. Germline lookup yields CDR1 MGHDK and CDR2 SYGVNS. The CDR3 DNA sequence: TGTGCCACGGACAGGGGGGAGACCCAGTACTTC. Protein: CATDRGETQYF.

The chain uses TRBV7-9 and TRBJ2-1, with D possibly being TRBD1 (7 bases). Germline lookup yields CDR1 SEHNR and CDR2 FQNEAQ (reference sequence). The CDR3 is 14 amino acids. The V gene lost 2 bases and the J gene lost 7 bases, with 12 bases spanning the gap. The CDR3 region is CASSLRAGGNEQFF. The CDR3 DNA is TGTGCCAGCAGCTTAAGGGCAGGGGGGAATGAGCAGTTCTTC. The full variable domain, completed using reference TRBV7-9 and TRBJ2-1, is DTGVSQNPRHKITKRGQNVTFRCDPISEHNRLYWYRQTLGQGPEFLTYFQNEAQLEKSRLLSDRFSAERPKGSFSTLEIQRTEQGDSAMYLCASSLRAGGNEQFFGPGTRLTVL.

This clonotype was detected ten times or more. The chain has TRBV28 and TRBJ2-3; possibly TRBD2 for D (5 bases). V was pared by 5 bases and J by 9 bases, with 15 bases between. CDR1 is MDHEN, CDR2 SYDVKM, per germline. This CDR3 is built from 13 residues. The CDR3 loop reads CASSRGPPATQYF. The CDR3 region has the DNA TGTGCCAGCAGTCGCGGGCCCCCAGCCACGCAGTATTTT.

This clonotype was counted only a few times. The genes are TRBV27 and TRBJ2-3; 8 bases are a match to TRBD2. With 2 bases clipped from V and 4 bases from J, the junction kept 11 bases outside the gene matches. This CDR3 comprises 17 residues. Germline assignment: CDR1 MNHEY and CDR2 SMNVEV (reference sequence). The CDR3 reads CASSLGYPSGGADTQYF. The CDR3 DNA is TGTGCCAGCAGTTTAGGGTACCCGAGCGGGGGTGCAGATACGCAGTATTTT.

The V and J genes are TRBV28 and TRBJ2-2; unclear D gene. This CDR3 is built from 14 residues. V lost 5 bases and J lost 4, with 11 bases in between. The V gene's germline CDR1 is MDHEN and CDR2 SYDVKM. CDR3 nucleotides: TGTGCCAGCAGTCTCGGATCCTTCACCGGGGAGCTGTTTTTT. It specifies CASSLGSFTGELFF.

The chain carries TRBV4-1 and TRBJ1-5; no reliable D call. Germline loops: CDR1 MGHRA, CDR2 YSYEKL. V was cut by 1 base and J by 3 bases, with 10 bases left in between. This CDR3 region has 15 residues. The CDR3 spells CASSQGVGYNQPQHF. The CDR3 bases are TGCGCCAGCAGCCAAGGCGTCGGTTACAATCAGCCCCAGCATTTT.

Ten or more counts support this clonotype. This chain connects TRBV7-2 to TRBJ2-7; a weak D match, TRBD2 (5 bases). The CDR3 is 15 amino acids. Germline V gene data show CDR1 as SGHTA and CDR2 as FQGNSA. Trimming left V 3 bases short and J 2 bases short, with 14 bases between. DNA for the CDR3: TGTGCCAGCAGCTTCTCGGGATCGACTCCCTACGAGCAGTACTTC. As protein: CASSFSGSTPYEQYF.

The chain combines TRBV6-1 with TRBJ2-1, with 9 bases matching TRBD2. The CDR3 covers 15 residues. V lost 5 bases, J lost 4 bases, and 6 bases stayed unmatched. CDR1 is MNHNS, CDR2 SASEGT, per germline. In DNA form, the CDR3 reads TGTGCCAGCAGTCTGACTAGCGGACCTTACAATGAGCAGTTCTTC. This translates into CASSLTSGPYNEQFF.